The clone carrying this T cell receptor beta chain was recorded only once. Its matching antigen is unknown. A much larger clone differs by one base, so this may be a read error. The data originate from a study of glioma-infiltrating T cells. Broader study findings: Only very few CDR3 sequences appeared in both tissue and blood. Above-expected tissue-blood divergence occurred in all gliomas, most in low-grade ones.

There are 14 residues in the CDR3. Per germline, CDR1 DFQATT and CDR2 SNEGSKA (reference sequence). Using RNA template, CDR3s of TCR alpha and beta were amplified with iRepertoire arm-PCR. Tissue mRNA or PBMC total RNA, roughly 90-450 ng, went into one-step reverse transcription and amplification. Using its own MiXCR run on the multiplex PCR reads, TCRdb lists one record per CDR3 protein. The repertoire holds about 130,000 distinct CDR3 sequences, with roughly a quarter as singletons. The clonotype was recovered from a human donor with low-grade glioma or glioblastoma, undergoing nonglioma brain surgery, or in good health (not recorded which). The sequencing sample was made of glioma tissue, nonneoplastic brain tissue, or PBMCs (not recorded which). The chain combines TRBV20-1 with TRBJ1-2, with a tentative D call TRBD1 (6 bases). CDR3 amino acids: CSPRDVGGPYGYTF. The CDR3 DNA reads as TGCAGTCCTAGAGATGTCGGGGGGCCCTATGGCTACACCTTC.